What follows is one T cell receptor (beta chain) and its context. Its antigen is as yet unknown. Peripheral blood came from all dose cohorts at three timepoints. These data belong to a study of OX40 agonist ivuxolimab in advanced cancers. Findings of the study overall: Clonal expansion among partial responders at 0.1-3.0 mg/kg ranked near the lowest.

V lost 5 bases and J 8 bases, leaving 13 bases between the germline ends. Germline CDR1 MNHNY, CDR2 SVGAGI (reference sequence). The CDR3 loop spans 13 amino acids. Clones were read by immunoSEQ multiplex PCR, and TCRdb kept only the in-frame ones, dropping some. This repertoire shows about 66,000 clones, 84% found once; its top ten account for roughly 4.2%. The material sequenced was CD4+ or CD8+ T cells sorted from blood, taken in a trial of the OX40 agonist ivuxolimab. The sequence came from an adult with an advanced solid tumor such as melanoma, head and neck, liver or kidney cancer. V usage is TRBV6-6 and J usage is TRBJ2-1; D call uncertain. As DNA, the CDR3 is TGTGCCAGCAGTGTACGGATCGGCGATGAGCAGTTCTTC. Amino acid sequence: CASSVRIGDEQFF.